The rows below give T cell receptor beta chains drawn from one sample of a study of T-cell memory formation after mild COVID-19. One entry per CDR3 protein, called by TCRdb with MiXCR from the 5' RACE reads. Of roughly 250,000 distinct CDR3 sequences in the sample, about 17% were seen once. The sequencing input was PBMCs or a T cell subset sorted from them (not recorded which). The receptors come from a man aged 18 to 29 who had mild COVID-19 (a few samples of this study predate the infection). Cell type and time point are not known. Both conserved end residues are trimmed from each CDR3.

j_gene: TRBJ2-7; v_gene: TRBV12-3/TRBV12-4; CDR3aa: ASSRRDGIYEQY
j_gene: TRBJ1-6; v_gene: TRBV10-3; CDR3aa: AISESVDRGSPLH
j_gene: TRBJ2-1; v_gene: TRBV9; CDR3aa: ASSVGRGNNEQF
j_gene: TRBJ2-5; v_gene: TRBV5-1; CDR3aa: ASSPQGRVQETQY
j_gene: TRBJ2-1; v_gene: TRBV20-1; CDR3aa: SARWWGRQF
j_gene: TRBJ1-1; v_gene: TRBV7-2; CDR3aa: ASSPTRGDSEAF
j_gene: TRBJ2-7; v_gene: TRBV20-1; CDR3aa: SARPDRRSYEQY
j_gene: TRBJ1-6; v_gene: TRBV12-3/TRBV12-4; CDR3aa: ASSLGRSGGDSPLH
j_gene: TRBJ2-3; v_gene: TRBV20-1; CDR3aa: SAPAYVDTQY
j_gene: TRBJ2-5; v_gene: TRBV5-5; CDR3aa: ASSLQPSVGDNQETQY
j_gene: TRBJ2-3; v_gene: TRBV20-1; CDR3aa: SAPLLLVTDTQY
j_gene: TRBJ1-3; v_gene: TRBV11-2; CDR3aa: ASSQQFSGNTIY
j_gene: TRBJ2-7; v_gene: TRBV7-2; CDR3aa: ASSQGGTGITYEQY
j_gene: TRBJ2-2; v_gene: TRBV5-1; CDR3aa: ASGVVVASGTTITGELF
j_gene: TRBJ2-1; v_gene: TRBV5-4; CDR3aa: ASSTRGSAYNEQF
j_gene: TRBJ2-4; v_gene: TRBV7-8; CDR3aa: ASSLQEGLPAKNIQY
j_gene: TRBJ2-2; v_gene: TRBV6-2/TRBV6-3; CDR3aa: ASSWAPGWTGELF
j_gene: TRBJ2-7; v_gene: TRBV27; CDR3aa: ASSLEQGTEQY
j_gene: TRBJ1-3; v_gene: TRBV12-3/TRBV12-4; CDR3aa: ASSFRDGVLSGNTIY
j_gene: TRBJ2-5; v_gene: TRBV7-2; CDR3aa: ASCRTFLETQY
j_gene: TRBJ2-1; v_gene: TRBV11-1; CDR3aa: ASSLRQGFYNEQF
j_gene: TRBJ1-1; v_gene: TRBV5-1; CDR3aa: ASNKDRTEAF
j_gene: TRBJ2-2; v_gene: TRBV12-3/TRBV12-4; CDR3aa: ASRVSGNTGELF
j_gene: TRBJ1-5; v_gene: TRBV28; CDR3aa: ASSISGEWAQH
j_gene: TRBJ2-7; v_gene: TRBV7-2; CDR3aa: ASSSYDEQY